The sequence of this TCR beta chain was determined in a study of human T cells and chemical hapten exposure (dated by TCRdb to 2020 to 2022). Regarding the research as a whole: For sensitization, 2% DPC in acetone was applied to a roughly 2 cm by roughly 2 cm area of upper inner arm skin. Weekly therapeutic DPC doses were additionally applied to the scalp of patients throughout the approximately 25-week study period. Patch tests used Finn chambers with 0.01% DPC on the upper back, scored after 6 days by International Contact Dermatitis Research Group standards. Most of the patients in the cohort were female, and the cohort covered alopecia areata with under or over 50% scalp involvement, alopecia totalis and alopecia universalis. Libraries were combined into a pool for sequencing, and differences in TCR yield between samples came mainly from small differences in library volumes within the pool. The study tracked peripheral blood TCR repertoire changes in vivo during primary and secondary sensitization to the hapten diphenylcyclopropenone (DPC) in alopecia patients. Blood samples were taken from patients before sensitization (week 0) and at 2, 6 and about 24 weeks after DPC sensitization. Under 30 alopecia patients gave blood for TCR sequencing at one to four time points (pre-sensitization, 2, 6 and 24 weeks). Study-wide conclusions, independent of this receptor: Because all patients had alopecia, a presumed autoimmune disease, the immune response of the patients might differ from that of healthy individuals. The number of PT1 expanded TCRs positively correlated with patch test score, significant at thresholds 8, 16 and 32 but not 4. No change with DPC sensitization was found in the number of TCRs above 1 in 1000 frequency, and no evidence of global repertoire structure alterations was found. After repeated subsampling, changes were observed in the strength of the expansion versus patch-test correlation and in the threshold at which the correlation became significant. Compared with pre-sensitization or healthy control sets, expanded TCRs formed significantly more large CDR3 similarity clusters, which is consistent with antigen-driven responses.

This specimen's time point label, per the study, means: patch test 1, 2 weeks after DPC sensitization. The treatment or condition label for this specimen denotes: therapeutic diphenylcyclopropenone sensitization with weekly scalp DPC. At each patch-test visit, blood was drawn before the patch test was applied. To be eligible, patients had to be aged 18 to 70, diagnosed with alopecia and judged suitable for DPC therapy, while pregnant patients were excluded. Total RNA was isolated from unfractionated whole blood collected in Tempus Blood RNA tubes. With respect to this clonotype: The target of this receptor is not known. The sample holds no much larger clone one base away, and base qualities are not on file.

Libraries came from RACE. The instrument was a NextSeq 500. During library preparation, unique molecular identifiers were attached to individual cDNA molecules so that TCRs could be counted quantitatively and reproducibly. Each blood RNA sample was used to sequence both TCR alpha and TCR beta chains. The authors' pipeline ran thus. Samples had a median of roughly 87,000 TCRs, with a range from about 23,224 to 750,000. The Decombinator software suite was used to annotate the V, J and CDR3 of the TCR reads. For PS versus PT1 abundance plots, all samples were subsampled to the same number of TCRs (28,000). TCRs were defined as expanded if absent before sensitization and observed at least eight times at the 2-week time point. TCRdb passed the public sequencing reads through fastp at Q25 and MiXCR, retaining productive beta sequences. Entries are consolidated by CDR3 protein sequence, retaining the most common genes and DNA. The V and J calls here are based on TCRdb, not the publication. In all, the sample holds fewer than 200,000 distinct CDR3 sequences, and under 25% of those were seen once. Less than 7% of the sample is taken by the ten largest.

Based on the germline V gene, the CDR1 and CDR2 sequences are SGHTA and FQGNSA. Trimmed from V: 1 base; trimmed from J: 8 bases; junction bases lacking a gene match: 10. Spanning cysteine to phenylalanine, the CDR3 consists of 16 amino acids. Solely the CDR3 DNA is kept, with 48 bases framed from the first base. The sequences come from whole blood, collected in connection with sensitization to the hapten diphenylcyclopropenone (DPC). The receptor was derived from a woman between 45 and 65 years old with alopecia areata. Some clones in this sample may be carry-over from other donors' samples. The V gene is TRBV7-2 and the J gene is TRBJ2-1; 8 bases in the junction line up with TRBD2. The CDR3 here reads CASSLGIASGHDEQFF. The sequenced DNA: TGTGCCAGCAGCTTAGGAATTGCTAGCGGGCACGATGAGCAGTTCTTC.